The 32 T cell receptor beta chains below come from one sample, sequenced in a study of blood T cell repertoires in COVID-19. Clones were sequenced by immunoSEQ multiplex PCR, and TCRdb holds only the in-frame ones, with some missing. Among 83,000 or so clones, about 77% were seen once, and the ten largest hold roughly a tenth. What was sequenced was peripheral blood. The source of these receptors is a woman over 75 with acute or convalescent COVID-19.

This clone has a single count. The genes are TRBV9 and TRBJ1-4; TRBD1 matches at 7 bases. V trimming: 4 bases; J trimming: 4 bases; junction bases outside the gene matches: 7. From germline, CDR1 is SGDLS and CDR2 YYNGEE. The CDR3 is 15 residues long. The CDR3 DNA reads TGTGCCAGCAGCCCGGGGACAGTTATTAATGAAAAACTGTTTTTT. This encodes CASSPGTVINEKLFF.

Here the CDR3 reads CASSAGEGADTQYF. DNA for the CDR3: TGTGCCAGCAGTGCGGGGGAGGGCGCAGATACGCAGTATTTT. V is TRBV2 and J is TRBJ2-3, with 7 bases matching TRBD2. Germline V gene sequence: CDR1 SNHLY, CDR2 FYNNEI. J was trimmed by 4 bases and V by 4 bases; bases with no gene match: 5. This CDR3 has 14 residues.

J is TRBJ1-4 and V is TRBV5-4; D is unclear. The CDR3 is 14 amino acids. The V gene's germline CDR1 is SGHNT and CDR2 YYREEE (reference sequence). Trimming cost V 2 bases and J 7 bases, with 12 bases left between them. The CDR3 nucleotides read TGTGCCAGCAGCTTAGACCTAGGAGGTGAAAAACTGTTTTTT. It specifies CASSLDLGGEKLFF.

The CDR3 is CASSHDRQKNTEAFF. The CDR3 DNA reads as TGCGCCAGCAGTCATGACAGACAGAAGAACACTGAAGCTTTCTTT. The genes are TRBV23-1 and TRBJ1-1; perhaps TRBD1 as D (5 bases). TRBV23-1 is an ORF; its function is uncertain. V gave up 3 bases and J gave up 1 base, with 12 bases separating them. The CDR3 has 15 amino acids.

The V gene is TRBV5-5, the J gene TRBJ2-6; 7 nucleotides match TRBD1. The CDR3 is 13 residues long. CDR1 and CDR2 from the germline V gene are SGHKS and YYEKEE (reference sequence). V trimming: 4 bases; J trimming: 11 bases; junction bases outside the gene matches: 6. The CDR3 sequence is CASSPRQGDVLTF. The CDR3 nucleotides read TGTGCCAGCAGCCCCAGACAGGGAGACGTCCTGACTTTC.

The CDR3: CASSPTGTGLSGYTF. The DNA for the CDR3 is TGTGCCAGCAGCCCCACCGGGACAGGGCTCAGTGGCTACACCTTC. The chain links TRBV7-2 to TRBJ1-2, with 9 positions matching TRBD1. The CDR3 spans 15 residues. The germline V gene encodes CDR1 SGHTA and CDR2 FQGNSA. The junction had 11 bases not matched to a gene; V was cut back by 5 bases and J by 7 bases.

The V gene is TRBV2, the J gene TRBJ1-1; maybe TRBD1 (5 bases). The CDR3 sequence is 14 residues long. V was cut by 1 base and J by 2 bases, with 8 bases left in between. Germline V gene lookup returns CDR1 SNHLY and CDR2 FYNNEI. DNA of the CDR3: TGTGCCAGCAGTGAAGAATGGGGCAACACTGAAGCTTTCTTT. Protein: CASSEEWGNTEAFF.

This chain uses TRBV5-1 with TRBJ2-5, with a weak D call TRBD2 (6 bases). Between the trimmed V and J ends, which lost 2 bases and 1 base, there was a span of 12 bases. Per germline, CDR1 SGHRS and CDR2 YFSETQ. This CDR3 is built from 15 residues. The CDR3 region is CASSFGSGPQETQYF. In nucleotides, the CDR3 is TGCGCCAGCAGCTTTGGTAGCGGCCCCCAAGAGACCCAGTACTTC.

This clone was seen only once. This rearrangement joins TRBV4-1 to TRBJ1-6; 8 bases are a match to TRBD1. From germline, CDR1 is MGHRA and CDR2 YSYEKL. The CDR3 length is 15 residues. V was clipped by 4 bases and J by 4 bases; unmatched bases: 3. The CDR3 DNA reads as TGCGCCAGCAGCCGAGGACAGGGATATAATTCACCCCTCCACTTT. Amino acid sequence: CASSRGQGYNSPLHF.

This clone was recorded many times. The rearrangement links TRBV6-5 to TRBJ2-1, with 9 bases identical to TRBD1. The CDR3 sequence is 13 residues long. With 8 bases clipped from V and 6 bases from J, the junction kept 5 bases outside the gene matches. In germline, CDR1 is MNHEY, CDR2 SVGAGI. The CDR3, as DNA: TGTGCCAGCTTACAGGGGGCGCGCAATGAGCAGTTCTTC. This gives the protein CASLQGARNEQFF.

The CDR3 DNA follows: TGTGCCAGCTCAGGGGCCACCACAGATACGCAGTATTTT. It encodes CASSGATTDTQYF. The chain uses TRBV18 and TRBJ2-3; possibly TRBD1 for D (5 bases). The V end lost 5 bases, the J end lost 2 bases, and 8 bases lay between the germline ends. The CDR3 totals 13 residues. Germline V CDR1 and CDR2: KGHSH, LQKENI. The whole variable domain, filled in from reference TRBV18 and TRBJ2-3, reads NAGVMQNPRHLVRRRGQEARLRCSPMKGHSHVYWYRQLPEEGLKFMVYLQKENIIDESGMPKERFSAEFPKEGPSILRIQQVVRGDSAAYFCASSGATTDTQYFGPGTRLTVL.

This clone was observed a few times. The chain employs TRBV2 and TRBJ1-1, with a weak D call TRBD1 (6 bases). The CDR3 has 13 residues. V lost 6 bases and J 1 base, leaving 9 bases between the germline ends. Germline CDR1 SNHLY, CDR2 FYNNEI. CDR3 coding DNA: TGTGCCAGCAGCGGACAGACGAACACTGAAGCTTTCTTT. Amino acids: CASSGQTNTEAFF.

The chain employs TRBV2 and TRBJ1-3; D not certain. This CDR3 has 16 residues. Trimming took off 3 bases at V and 0 bases at J, with 12 bases between the two ends. Germline CDR1 SNHLY, CDR2 FYNNEI. As DNA, the CDR3 is TGTGCCAGCAGTGAGGAGTGGCCCGGCTCTGGAAACACCATATATTTT. Amino acids: CASSEEWPGSGNTIYF.

V gene TRBV6-5 combines with J gene TRBJ2-1; D is undetermined. Germline V CDR1 and CDR2: MNHEY, SVGAGI. This CDR3 is built from 13 residues. Trimming pared 0 bases from V and 7 bases from J, leaving 7 bases between. As DNA, the CDR3 is TGTGCCAGCAGTTACTCTAGAGGAAATGAGCAGTTCTTC. This gives the protein CASSYSRGNEQFF.

This clone was observed a handful of times. The V call is TRBV7-3, the J call TRBJ1-1; D gene unclear. Germline CDR1 SGHTA, CDR2 FQGTGA. The V end lost 2 bases, the J end lost 2 bases, and 9 bases lay between the germline ends. This CDR3 has 14 residues. CDR3 sequence: CASSLGPLNTEAFF. CDR3 sequence (DNA): TGTGCCAGCAGCTTAGGCCCCCTTAACACTGAAGCTTTCTTT.

This clone was seen only a few times. The chain combines TRBV6-4 with TRBJ1-4; 7 bases line up with TRBD1. Per germline, CDR1 MRHNA and CDR2 SNTAGT. CDR3 length: 15 residues. V lost 6 bases and J lost 2; bases outside the gene matches: 6. The CDR3 DNA sequence: TGTGCCAGCAGAGCCCAAGGGGGCACTAATGAAAAACTGTTTTTT. The encoded protein is CASRAQGGTNEKLFF.

The chain combines TRBV29-1 with TRBJ2-4; 7 nucleotides match TRBD1. The CDR3 loop spans 17 amino acids. The V segment lost 6 bases and the J segment 7 bases; nucleotides outside the gene matches: 21. In germline, CDR1 is SQVTM, CDR2 ANQGSEA. The CDR3: CSVWDSWIGGRGNIQYF. CDR3 nucleotide sequence: TGCAGCGTGTGGGACAGCTGGATAGGGGGTAGGGGGAACATTCAGTACTTC.

This chain connects TRBV6-4 to TRBJ1-4, with 9 positions matching TRBD1. The CDR3 sequence is 17 residues long. Germline CDR1 MRHNA, CDR2 SNTAGT. Trimming removed 2 bases from V and 2 bases from J; junction bases left unmatched: 6. Here the CDR3 reads CASSDVTGGPTNEKLFF. The CDR3 DNA is TGTGCCAGCAGTGACGTAACAGGGGGCCCGACTAATGAAAAACTGTTTTTT.

The chain links TRBV5-4 to TRBJ1-2; D not resolved. CDR3 length: 13 residues. From germline, CDR1 is SGHNT and CDR2 YYREEE (reference sequence). Trimming shortened V by 2 bases and J by 3 bases, and 8 bases separated the two germline ends. As DNA, the CDR3 is TGTGCCAGCAGCTTTGACATGGACTATGGCTACACCTTC. Translating it yields CASSFDMDYGYTF.

As concerns this clone: In the same sample, other DNA sequences code for this CDR3. The J gene is TRBJ2-5, the V gene TRBV5-1; TRBD1 agrees at 7 bases. Losses at the gene ends were 0 bases for V and 3 bases for J; bases not matched to a gene: 2. This CDR3 contains 14 residues. Germline V gene lookup returns CDR1 SGHRS and CDR2 YFSETQ. This CDR3 is CASSLGQGEETQYF. CDR3 in DNA: TGCGCCAGCAGCTTGGGTCAGGGGGAAGAGACCCAGTACTTC.

This clone was seen more than once but under ten times. The rearrangement uses TRBV28 and TRBJ1-5, with a tentative D call TRBD1 (6 bases). The CDR3 sequence is 15 residues long. The V gene's germline CDR1 is MDHEN and CDR2 SYDVKM. Trimming shortened V by 3 bases and J by 5 bases, and 14 bases separated the two germline ends. CDR3 amino acids: CASSLGIGGYQPQHF. DNA of the CDR3: TGTGCCAGCAGTTTGGGCATTGGGGGCTATCAGCCCCAGCATTTT.

The chain carries TRBV7-6 and TRBJ2-3; weak D call: TRBD2 (6 bases). Trimming cost V 5 bases and J 1 base, with 10 bases left between them. CDR1 and CDR2 from the germline V gene are SGHVS and FNYEAQ. This CDR3 spans 14 amino acids. CDR3 DNA sequence: TGTGCCAGCAGCGGATGGGGGGGCACAGATACGCAGTATTTT. It specifies CASSGWGGTDTQYF.

This clone was picked up many times. This rearrangement joins TRBV18 to TRBJ1-2; a weak D match, TRBD1 (5 bases). This CDR3 is built from 16 residues. V was cut by 3 bases and J by 0 bases, with 14 bases left in between. Per the germline V gene, CDR1 is KGHSH and CDR2 is LQKENI. CDR3 in amino acids: CASSPKTAPANYGYTF. CDR3 in DNA: TGTGCCAGCTCACCCAAGACAGCCCCAGCTAACTATGGCTACACCTTC.

The rearrangement links TRBV7-9 to TRBJ1-1; 9 positions agree with TRBD1. The CDR3 consists of 13 residues. From germline, CDR1 is SEHNR and CDR2 FQNEAQ (reference sequence). The V segment lost 5 bases and the J segment 5 bases; nucleotides outside the gene matches: 3. Here the CDR3 DNA reads TGTGCCAGCAGCACGACAGGGGGTACTGAAGCTTTCTTT. This translates into CASSTTGGTEAFF.

The chain is built from TRBV3-1 (or the pseudogene TRBV3-2) and TRBJ2-1; D might be TRBD2 (6 bases). Germline CDR1 and CDR2: LGHDT and YNNKEL (reference sequence). The CDR3 sequence is 15 residues long. The V and J ends lost 0 bases and 9 bases respectively, with 15 bases between them. The CDR3 DNA reads as TGTGCCAGCAGCCAAGATAGGACGGGGGATGGTGAGCAGTTCTTC. It codes for CASSQDRTGDGEQFF.

As to this clone: A much larger clone lies one base from this, so it may be a read error. The chain has TRBV11-2 and TRBJ1-6; D perhaps matches TRBD1 (5 bases). The CDR3 is made up of 16 amino acids. Germline lookup yields CDR1 SGHAT and CDR2 FQNNGV. The CDR3, as DNA: TGTGCCAGCAGCTTAACCCGGTCCATGGGGGGTTCACTCCTCCACTTT. Its protein product is CASSLTRSMGGSLLHF.

The gene calls are TRBV6-5 and TRBJ1-1, with 8 bases matching TRBD1. Germline values: CDR1 MNHEY, CDR2 SVGAGI. CDR3 size: 13 residues. Trimming removed 11 bases from V and 1 base from J; junction bases left unmatched: 6. The CDR3, as DNA: TGTGCCGGCACAGGGGGGCAGAACACTGAAGCTTTCTTT. This gives the protein CAGTGGQNTEAFF.

This chain links TRBV3-1 (or the pseudogene TRBV3-2) with TRBJ1-1; a weak D match, TRBD1 (5 bases). The V end lost 2 bases, the J end lost 4 bases, and 11 bases lay between the germline ends. The germline gives CDR1 LGHDT, CDR2 YNNKEL (reference sequence). This CDR3 spans 14 amino acids. CDR3 coding DNA: TGTGCCAGCAGCCAACCAGGGTTATCCACTGAAGCTTTCTTT. Its protein product is CASSQPGLSTEAFF.

The CDR3 region is CASSQDQGVGGETQYF. The CDR3 DNA sequence: TGCGCCAGCAGCCAAGATCAGGGGGTAGGAGGAGAGACCCAGTACTTC. The chain employs TRBV4-1 and TRBJ2-5; 7 bases map to TRBD1. The trim removed 0 bases at V and 4 bases at J, leaving 8 bases unmatched. The germline V gene has CDR1 MGHRA and CDR2 YSYEKL. This CDR3 is built from 16 residues.

This clone has just a few counts. The chain is built from TRBV5-1 and TRBJ1-4; 9 positions match TRBD1. Germline V lookup: CDR1 SGHRS, CDR2 YFSETQ. The CDR3 has 15 amino acids. V dropped 1 base and J dropped 5; count of bases not matched to a gene: 3. CDR3 amino acids: CASSLLGQGNEKLFF. CDR3 coding DNA: TGCGCCAGCAGCTTGCTGGGACAGGGAAATGAAAAACTGTTTTTT.

This chain joins TRBV14 and TRBJ1-6; perhaps TRBD1 as D (6 bases). There are 18 residues in the CDR3. The germline V gene encodes CDR1 SGHDN and CDR2 FVKESK. V gave up 2 bases and J gave up 0 bases, with 14 bases separating them. For the CDR3, the DNA is TGTGCCAGCAGCCAAATCAGGGGACCCAGCTCCTATAATTCACCCCTCCACTTT. Its translation is CASSQIRGPSSYNSPLHF.

V usage is TRBV9 and J usage is TRBJ2-3, with D possibly matching TRBD2 (6 bases). The CDR3 loop spans 19 amino acids. The V end lost 0 bases, the J end lost 6 bases, and 26 bases lay between the germline ends. Germline V lookup: CDR1 SGDLS, CDR2 YYNGEE. The CDR3 protein is CASSVVPSPLAGAGDTQYF. Written as DNA, the CDR3 is TGTGCCAGCAGCGTAGTCCCCTCACCGCTAGCTGGGGCGGGGGATACGCAGTATTTT. Filled out from reference TRBV9 and TRBJ2-3, the complete variable domain reads DSGVTQTPKHLITATGQRVTLRCSPRSGDLSVYWYQQSLDQGLQFLIQYYNGEERAKGNILERFSAQQFPDLHSELNLSSLELGDSALYFCASSVVPSPLAGAGDTQYFGPGTRLTVL.